The present T cell receptor (beta chain) was sequenced within a study of blood T cell repertoires in COVID-19. CDR1 LGHDT and CDR2 YNNKEL come from the germline V gene (reference sequence). The CDR3 has 14 amino acids. V lost 0 bases to trimming and J lost 5 bases, with 11 bases between them. Only in-frame clones appear in the TCRdb table, and some are missing; sequencing was by immunoSEQ multiplex PCR. Of some 96,000 clones listed, 80% to 95% were seen once; the top ten hold about 2.2%. This receptor was obtained from a man aged 45-65 years with active COVID-19. This chain uses TRBV3-1 (or the pseudogene TRBV3-2) with TRBJ2-7; perhaps TRBD1 as D (5 bases). Sequenced input: peripheral blood. The DNA of the CDR3 is TGTGCCAGCAGCCAAGATCTCGGCAGGGACGAGCAGTACTTC. It encodes CASSQDLGRDEQYF.